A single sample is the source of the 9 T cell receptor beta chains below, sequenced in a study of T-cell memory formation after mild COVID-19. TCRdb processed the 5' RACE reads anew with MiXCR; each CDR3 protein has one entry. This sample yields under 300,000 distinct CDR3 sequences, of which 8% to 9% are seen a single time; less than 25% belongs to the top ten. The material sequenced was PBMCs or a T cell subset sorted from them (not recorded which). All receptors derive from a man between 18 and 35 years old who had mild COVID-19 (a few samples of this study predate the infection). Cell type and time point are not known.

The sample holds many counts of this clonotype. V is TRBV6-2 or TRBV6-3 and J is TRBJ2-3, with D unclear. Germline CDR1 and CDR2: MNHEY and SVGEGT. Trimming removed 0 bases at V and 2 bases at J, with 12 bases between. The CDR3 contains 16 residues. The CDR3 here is CASSYSTVRDTDTQYF. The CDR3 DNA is TGTGCCAGCAGTTACTCGACGGTCAGAGACACAGATACGCAGTATTTT.

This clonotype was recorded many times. The CDR3, as DNA: TGTGCCAGCTCCTACGGGGACACTGAAGCTTTCTTT. This codes for CASSYGDTEAFF. The gene calls are TRBV6-5 and TRBJ1-1; D is ambiguous. Germline CDR1 and CDR2: MNHEY and SVGAGI. The length of the CDR3 is 12 residues. V was clipped by 8 bases and J by 3 bases, with 10 bases between them.

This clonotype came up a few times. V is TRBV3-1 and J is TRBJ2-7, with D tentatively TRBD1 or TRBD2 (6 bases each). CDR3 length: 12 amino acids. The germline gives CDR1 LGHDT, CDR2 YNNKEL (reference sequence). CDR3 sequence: CATGASVIAQYF. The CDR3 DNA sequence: TGTGCGACGGGGGCCAGCGTGATAGCGCAGTACTTC.

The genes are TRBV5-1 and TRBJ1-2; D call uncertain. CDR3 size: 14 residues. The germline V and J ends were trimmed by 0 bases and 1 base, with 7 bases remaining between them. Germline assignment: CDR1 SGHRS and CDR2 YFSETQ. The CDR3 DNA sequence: TGCGCCAGCAGCTTGGAGTCGGTTAACTATGGCTACACCTTC. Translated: CASSLESVNYGYTF.

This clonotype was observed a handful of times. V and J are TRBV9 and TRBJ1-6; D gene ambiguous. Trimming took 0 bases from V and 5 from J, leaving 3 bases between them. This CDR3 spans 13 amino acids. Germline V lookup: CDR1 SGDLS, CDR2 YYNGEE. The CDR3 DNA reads TGTGCCAGCAGCGTAGCCCATAATTCACCCCTCCACTTT. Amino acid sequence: CASSVAHNSPLHF.

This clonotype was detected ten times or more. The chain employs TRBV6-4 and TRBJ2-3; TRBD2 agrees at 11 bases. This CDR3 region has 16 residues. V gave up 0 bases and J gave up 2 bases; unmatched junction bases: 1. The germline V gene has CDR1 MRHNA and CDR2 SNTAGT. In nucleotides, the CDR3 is TGTGCCAGCAGTGACTCTAGCGGGGGGGCCACAGATACGCAGTATTTT. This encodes CASSDSSGGATDTQYF.

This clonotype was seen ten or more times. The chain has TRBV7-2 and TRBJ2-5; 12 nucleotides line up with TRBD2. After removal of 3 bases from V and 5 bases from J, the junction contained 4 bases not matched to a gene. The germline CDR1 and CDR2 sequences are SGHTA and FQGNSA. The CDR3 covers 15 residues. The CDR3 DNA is TGTGCCAGCAGCTTCGGACTAGCGGGGACCGAGACCCAGTACTTC. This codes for CASSFGLAGTETQYF.

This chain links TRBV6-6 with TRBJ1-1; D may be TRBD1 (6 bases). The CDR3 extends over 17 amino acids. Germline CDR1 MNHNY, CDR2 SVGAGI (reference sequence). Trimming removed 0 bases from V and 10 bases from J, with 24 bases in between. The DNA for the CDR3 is TGTGCCAGCAGTTACTCGATAATAGTACAGGGCGATCGCGGAGCTTTCTTT. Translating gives CASSYSIIVQGDRGAFF.

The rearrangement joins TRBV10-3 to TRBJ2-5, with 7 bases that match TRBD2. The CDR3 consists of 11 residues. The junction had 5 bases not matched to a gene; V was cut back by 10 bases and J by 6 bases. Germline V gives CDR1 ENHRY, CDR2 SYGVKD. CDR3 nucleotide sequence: TGTGCCACCCGGGACTATAAGACCCAGTACTTC. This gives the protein CATRDYKTQYF.